Listed below are T cell receptor beta chains from one sample, sequenced in a study of cytomegalovirus exposure and HLA in healthy donors. The table came from immunoSEQ multiplex PCR; TCRdb's copy has only in-frame clones and leaves some out. The table lists approximately 110,000 clones, approximately 94% of them singletons, with less than 1.5% in the top ten. The sample was PBMCs. These receptors came from a woman younger than 30 in good health and CMV-seronegative. The CDR3 runs from the conserved cysteine through the conserved F or W.

j_call v_call cdr3_aa
TRBJ1-5 TRBV30 CAWSGGTADNQPQHF
TRBJ1-2 TRBV6-6 CASSYRDRVSGYTF
TRBJ2-7 TRBV7-9 CASSLDGTGNYEQYF
TRBJ1-5 TRBV2 CASSEDSYSNQPQHF
TRBJ2-2 TRBV27 CASSTYDRVSGELFF
TRBJ2-7 TRBV5-1 CASSLGRGIEQYF
TRBJ1-4 TRBV28 CGAGREKLFF
TRBJ1-1 TRBV7-9 CASSPPLNTEAFF
TRBJ2-5 TRBV28 CASSSTGGASEETQYF
TRBJ1-4 TRBV7-9 CASSSEAEKLFF
TRBJ2-3 TRBV5-1 CASSLPIAGIFTDTQYF
TRBJ2-7 TRBV7-2 CASSDDSGRNEQYF
TRBJ2-7 TRBV30 CAWSFGETYEQYF
TRBJ2-3 TRBV19 CASSMWTGNDNTQYF
TRBJ2-7 TRBV30 CAWSAKTGLSYEQYF
TRBJ2-5 TRBV30 CAWSFLGETQYF
TRBJ2-6 TRBV12-5 CASGLSGGSGANVLTF
TRBJ1-2 TRBV28 CASSSGQTYGYTF
TRBJ1-5 TRBV7-2 CASSPPGGRGLNQPQHF
TRBJ1-6 TRBV7-9 CASSFGQGGSPLHF
TRBJ2-1 TRBV9 CASSASGSPAYNEQFF
TRBJ2-3 TRBV5-1 CATGKGTGGLTDTQYF
TRBJ2-7 TRBV6-1 CASSDIAGGPYWRYF
TRBJ2-7 TRBV9 CASSARDRGYSYEQYF
TRBJ1-2 TRBV29-1 CSAYRVEGDGYTF
TRBJ2-1 TRBV2 CASSVGGREGSFF
TRBJ2-1 TRBV30 CAWESGGPYNEQFF
TRBJ2-3 TRBV5-6 CASSGTTSGTSSTDTQYF
TRBJ2-1 TRBV10-2 CASNTGAPTYNEQFF
TRBJ1-2 TRBV11-2 CASSLNPVGGPGAYGYTF
TRBJ1-3 TRBV19 CASTLQGPGNTIYF
TRBJ2-7 TRBV19 CASSMSSGRFNEQYF
TRBJ2-7 TRBV11-2 CASSRPETGYEQYF
TRBJ2-7 TRBV6-5 CASKFRGQGSYEQYF
TRBJ2-1 TRBV9 CASSVAGGHYNEQFF
TRBJ1-1 TRBV7-2 CASSLVGTGGTFF
TRBJ2-7 TRBV19 CASPPNRTGGHEQYF
TRBJ1-2 TRBV19 CASSIHAAEAYGYTF
TRBJ1-3 TRBV9 CASSVGHHSGNTIYF
TRBJ2-1 TRBV11-3 CASSSGGVGEQFF
TRBJ2-7 TRBV30 CAWSSLSYEQYF
TRBJ2-7 TRBV5-5 CASSFRTSGSYEQYF
TRBJ2-3 TRBV5-1 CASSLQTVADTQYF
TRBJ2-7 TRBV27 CASSLRRGASGAYEQYF
TRBJ2-2 TRBV18 CASSPGTSGTGELFF
TRBJ1-5 TRBV4-1 CASSQADSQPQHF
TRBJ2-1 TRBV14 CASSQATQGEQFF
TRBJ2-3 TRBV9 CASSVATGGGAADTQYF
TRBJ2-7 TRBV4-1 CASSPGDGSSYEQYF
TRBJ2-7 TRBV27 CASSLAQGNYEQYF
TRBJ2-5 TRBV6-5 CASSKWTGEETQYF
TRBJ2-3 TRBV2 CARSLENTDTQYF